The 15 T cell receptor beta chains in this list originate from one sample, sequenced in a study of T cells in Graves' hyperthyroidism and ophthalmopathy. What was amplified from RNA transcripts were TCR beta CDR3 regions. The study used the HTBI primer set for a first-round RT-PCR of the TCR CDR3. TCRdb used MiXCR to reprocess the multiplex PCR reads, holding one entry per CDR3 protein. The table lists around 700,000 distinct CDR3 sequences, 18% of them singletons. The sequencing sample was made of blood. Receptor source: a woman aged 45-65 years with Graves' hyperthyroidism that later progressed to Graves' ophthalmopathy.

The chain has TRBV7-2 and TRBJ2-7; 11 nucleotides agree with TRBD2. This CDR3 region has 19 residues. The germline V gene encodes CDR1 SGHTA and CDR2 FQGNSA. After removal of 5 bases from V and 0 bases from J, the junction contained 15 bases not matched to a gene. The CDR3 region is CASSPRYPSGGLVSYEQYF. The CDR3 region has the DNA TGTGCCAGCAGCCCCAGATATCCTAGCGGGGGGCTGGTCTCCTACGAGCAGTACTTC.

The chain joins TRBV20-1 to TRBJ2-7; TRBD1 aligns across 7 bases. V was clipped by 4 bases and J by 4 bases; unmatched bases: 16. This CDR3 is 16 amino acids long. The germline gives CDR1 DFQATT, CDR2 SNEGSKA (reference sequence). The CDR3, as DNA: TGCAGTGCTATACCGGGACAGAGTATTTTTGAGTACGAGCAGTACTTC. Protein sequence: CSAIPGQSIFEYEQYF.

The chain is built from TRBV9 and TRBJ1-1, with no clear D. CDR3 size: 14 residues. Trimming left V 1 base short and J 1 base short, with 8 bases between. Germline loops: CDR1 SGDLS, CDR2 YYNGEE. In nucleotides, the CDR3 is TGTGCCAGCAGCGTAATTGTGGGGAACACTGAAGCTTTCTTT. Its translation: CASSVIVGNTEAFF.

This clonotype was counted ten times or more. The chain recombines TRBV9 with TRBJ1-1, with D unclear. Per germline, CDR1 SGDLS and CDR2 YYNGEE. The CDR3 is 15 residues long. Trimming pared 0 bases from V and 3 bases from J, leaving 12 bases between. CDR3 sequence reads: CASSVGYDFDTEAFF. Written as DNA, the CDR3 is TGTGCCAGCAGCGTAGGGTATGACTTCGACACTGAAGCTTTCTTT.

In this sample, this clonotype turned up many times. The J gene is TRBJ1-6, the V gene TRBV12-3 or TRBV12-4, with TRBD1 as a possible D gene (6 bases). V was pared by 6 bases and J by 5 bases, with 11 bases between. The CDR3 consists of 14 residues. In DNA, the CDR3 is TGTGCCAGCAGAGATACAGGGAATAATTCACCCCTCCACTTT. Amino acids: CASRDTGNNSPLHF.

The rearrangement joins TRBV4-2 to TRBJ2-3; D might be TRBD2 (7 bases). V lost 0 bases and J 0 bases, leaving 13 bases between the germline ends. Germline CDR1 reads LGHNA; CDR2 reads YNFKEQ. This CDR3 is 17 amino acids long. The CDR3 here is CASSQDGAGASTDTQYF. The CDR3 nucleotides read TGTGCCAGCAGCCAAGACGGGGCGGGGGCAAGCACAGATACGCAGTATTTT.

The chain combines TRBV25-1 with TRBJ2-2; 10 bases are shared with TRBD1. The length of the CDR3 is 15 residues. Trimming at V came to 2 bases and at J to 7 bases, leaving 4 bases not matched to a gene. Germline V gene sequence: CDR1 MGHDK, CDR2 SYGVNS. The CDR3 DNA reads as TGTGCCAGCAGTGAAAGACAGGGGGCAAGCGGGGAGCTGTTTTTT. Protein: CASSERQGASGELFF.

In its sample, this clonotype was seen many times. The rearrangement joins TRBV7-3 to TRBJ2-1; D tentatively fits TRBD1 or TRBD2 (5 bases each). The CDR3 spans 15 residues. V lost 2 bases, J lost 5 bases, and 13 bases lay in between. In germline, CDR1 is SGHTA, CDR2 FQGTGA. This CDR3 reads CASSLDLGTHNEQFF. The CDR3 DNA is TGTGCCAGCAGCTTAGATCTGGGGACGCACAATGAGCAGTTCTTC.

This clonotype was counted many times. The rearrangement uses TRBV12-3 or TRBV12-4 and TRBJ2-1; 11 bases map to TRBD2. The length of the CDR3 is 18 residues. Trimming at V came to 1 base and at J to 4 bases, leaving 9 bases not matched to a gene. The CDR3 coding sequence is TGTGCCAGCAGTTTAGGGTTGGCTAGCGGGGGGCATTACAATGAGCAGTTCTTC. Residues: CASSLGLASGGHYNEQFF.

This clonotype has more than one count but fewer than ten. The J gene is TRBJ2-1, the V gene TRBV24-1, with TRBD1 matching 8 bases. The germline CDR1 and CDR2 sequences are KGHDR and SFDVKD. V lost 0 bases to trimming and J lost 9 bases; unmatched junction nucleotides: 6. The CDR3 sequence is 15 residues long. CDR3 DNA sequence: TGTGCCACCAGTGATTTGGACCAGGGGGCTAGTGAGCAGTTCTTC. Translated, it gives CATSDLDQGASEQFF.

This clonotype has more than one count but fewer than ten. The chain employs TRBV7-9 and TRBJ2-7; a weak D match, TRBD1 (5 bases). The CDR3 is made up of 14 amino acids. Germline V lookup: CDR1 SEHNR, CDR2 FQNEAQ (reference sequence). V lost 5 bases and J lost 2, with 13 bases in between. The DNA of the CDR3 is TGTGCCAGCAGCCATCGACAGCGCCCCTACGAGCAGTACTTC. Translated: CASSHRQRPYEQYF.

This clonotype was found many times. V is TRBV11-2 and J is TRBJ2-1; 7 nucleotides agree with TRBD2. CDR3 size: 15 residues. The germline V gene encodes CDR1 SGHAT and CDR2 FQNNGV. V gave up 2 bases and J gave up 5 bases; unmatched junction bases: 6. The CDR3 spells CASSLTSARNNEQFF. The CDR3 region has the DNA TGTGCCAGCAGCTTAACTAGCGCGCGCAACAATGAGCAGTTCTTC. Full variable domain (rest looked up from reference TRBV11-2 and TRBJ2-1): EAGVAQSPRYKIIEKRQSVAFWCNPISGHATLYWYQQILGQGPKLLIQFQNNGVVDDSQLPKDRFSAERLKGVDSTLKIQPAKLEDSAVYLCASSLTSARNNEQFFGPGTRLTVL.

The rearrangement uses TRBV18 and TRBJ2-2; D gene unclear. Germline assignment: CDR1 KGHSH and CDR2 LQKENI. CDR3 length: 15 residues. V was pared by 2 bases and J by 1 base, with 8 bases between. The CDR3 nucleotides read TGTGCCAGCTCACCAGTGACGGTGAACACCGGGGAGCTGTTTTTT. This codes for CASSPVTVNTGELFF.

This clonotype was counted a few times. The DNA of the CDR3 is TGTGCCACCAGCACTAACAGGGTGGACAATGAGCAGTTCTTC. This gives the protein CATSTNRVDNEQFF. The V gene is TRBV15, the J gene TRBJ2-1; the D gene is possibly TRBD1 (6 bases). The length of the CDR3 is 14 residues. The V gene's germline CDR1 is LNHNV and CDR2 YYDKDF (reference sequence). The V end was cut by 4 bases, the J end by 5 bases, with 12 bases between.

The V call is TRBV7-6, the J call TRBJ1-4; 8 nucleotides align to TRBD1. This CDR3 is built from 15 residues. The germline V gene encodes CDR1 SGHVS and CDR2 FNYEAQ. V shed 0 bases, J shed 7 bases, and the junction held 4 bases outside the gene matches. The CDR3 bases are TGTGCCAGCAGCTTAGCGGACAGGGAGGTTGAAAAACTGTTTTTT. Translating gives CASSLADREVEKLFF.